Listed below are T cell receptor beta chains from one sample, sequenced in a study of T cells in Graves' hyperthyroidism and ophthalmopathy. MiXCR, applied by TCRdb to the multiplex PCR reads, yields one record per CDR3 protein. The repertoire holds about 340,000 distinct CDR3 sequences, 18% seen once, with about 49% in the top ten. The sequencing sample was made of blood. All receptors derive from a woman aged 45-65 years with Graves' hyperthyroidism. Each CDR3 is given with its conserved first and last residue. D genes are given only for firm matches. Size is stated for part of the rows, as once, few or many counts, or as a class when the clone is expanded.

size | J | D | V | CDR3 | DNA
few | TRBJ2-1 | TRBD1 | TRBV29-1 | CSVEDHRGRADEQFF | TGCAGCGTTGAAGATCACAGGGGGCGAGCTGATGAGCAGTTCTTC
. | TRBJ2-6 | TRBD1 | TRBV5-1 | CASSLVGQGFSGANVLTF | TGCGCCAGCAGCTTGGTTGGACAGGGTTTCTCTGGGGCCAACGTCCTGACTTTC
. | TRBJ2-6 | . | TRBV5-1 | CASSQVPGPAGANVLTF | TGCGCCAGCAGCCAGGTACCAGGGCCGGCTGGGGCCAACGTCCTGACTTTC
. | TRBJ2-7 | . | TRBV4-1 | CASSQDSGGTYEQYF | TGCGCCAGCAGCCAAGATTCTGGAGGAACCTACGAGCAGTACTTC
many | TRBJ1-1 | . | TRBV6-1 | CASSGPGVNTEAFF | TGTGCCAGCAGTGGTCCGGGGGTGAACACTGAAGCTTTCTTT
few | TRBJ2-7 | . | TRBV29-1 | CSVEVVRGDRKQYF | TGCAGCGTTGAAGTTGTCCGGGGAGACAGGAAGCAGTACTTC
. | TRBJ2-3 | . | TRBV5-1 | CASRTTSVTTDTQYF | TGCGCCAGTAGGACAACATCCGTGACGACAGATACGCAGTATTTT
. | TRBJ1-1 | . | TRBV6-1 | CASSPPEGTHSATEAFF | TGTGCCAGCAGTCCCCCAGAGGGAACCCATTCGGCCACTGAAGCTTTCTTT
few | TRBJ2-7 | . | TRBV30 | CAWSPLSRYRTGEQYF | TGTGCCTGGAGTCCCCTGTCCCGGTACAGGACTGGGGAGCAGTACTTC
few | TRBJ2-3 | TRBD2 | TRBV5-4 | CASRHNPSGDTQYF | TGTGCCAGCAGGCACAACCCTAGCGGGGATACGCAGTATTTT
few | TRBJ2-1 | . | TRBV7-9 | CASSPTLGTNSYNEQFF | TGTGCCAGCAGCCCGACCCTCGGGACAAACTCCTACAATGAGCAGTTCTTC
few | TRBJ2-2 | . | TRBV7-9 | CASSLRDGTGTGELFF | TGTGCCAGCAGCTTAAGGGATGGGACTGGCACCGGGGAGCTGTTTTTT
many | TRBJ1-6 | TRBD1 | TRBV12-3/TRBV12-4 | CASSYGQGSGNSPLHF | TGTGCCAGCAGTTACGGACAGGGGAGTGGTAATTCACCCCTCCACTTT
. | TRBJ1-3 | . | TRBV5-1 | CASSGSDSGNTIYF | TGCGCCAGCAGCGGCTCAGACTCTGGAAACACCATATATTTT
. | TRBJ2-7 | . | TRBV28 | CASSFGHWNEQYF | TGTGCCAGCAGTTTCGGCCACTGGAACGAGCAGTACTTC
few | TRBJ2-7 | TRBD1 | TRBV5-1 | CASSGGQDYSYEQYF | TGCGCCAGCAGCGGGGGACAGGACTACTCCTACGAGCAGTACTTC
few | TRBJ2-1 | . | TRBV19 | CASSMGWSSSSYNEQFF | TGTGCCAGTAGTATGGGATGGTCTTCGAGCTCCTACAATGAGCAGTTCTTC
many | TRBJ1-1 | . | TRBV11-2 | CASSQPQGKHEAFF | TGTGCCAGCAGTCAACCACAGGGAAAACATGAAGCTTTCTTT
few | TRBJ2-5 | . | TRBV5-5 | CASSNSGETQYF | TGTGCCAGCAGCAACTCGGGAGAGACCCAGTACTTC
. | TRBJ1-1 | . | TRBV5-4 | CASSLRAHTTEAFF | TGTGCCAGCAGCTTGAGGGCGCATACCACTGAAGCTTTCTTT
few | TRBJ2-5 | TRBD2 | TRBV30 | CAWSVVLVPRGSRETQYF | TGTGCCTGGAGTGTGGTTCTGGTTCCGCGGGGGTCCCGGGAGACCCAGTACTTC
. | TRBJ2-5 | . | TRBV7-9 | CASSLVALAGQETQYF | TGTGCCAGCAGCTTAGTTGCGCTGGCTGGGCAAGAGACCCAGTACTTC
. | TRBJ1-4 | TRBD1 | TRBV6-1 | CASSEQDRDQEKLFF | TGTGCCAGCAGTGAACAGGACAGGGATCAGGAAAAACTGTTTTTT
. | TRBJ1-4 | . | TRBV27 | CASSLEGQHNEKLFF | TGTGCCAGCAGTTTGGAAGGACAACATAATGAAAAACTGTTTTTT
many | TRBJ1-2 | . | TRBV6-1 | CASSSRDSLGYTF | TGTGCCAGCAGTTCCCGAGATAGTTTAGGCTACACCTTC
. | TRBJ2-5 | . | TRBV12-3/TRBV12-4 | CASSLKWSETQYF | TGTGCCAGCAGCCTGAAGTGGTCAGAGACCCAGTACTTC
. | TRBJ1-4 | . | TRBV10-3 | CAISESAGRANEKLFF | TGTGCCATCAGTGAGTCGGCAGGTCGGGCTAATGAAAAACTGTTTTTT
. | TRBJ2-3 | TRBD1 | TRBV7-9 | CASSGDRDEDTQYF | TGTGCCAGCAGCGGGGACAGGGATGAAGATACGCAGTATTTT
. | TRBJ1-2 | . | TRBV4-1 | CASSQPGQLYGYTF | TGCGCCAGCAGCCAGCCCGGACAGCTCTATGGCTACACCTTC
many | TRBJ2-3 | . | TRBV28 | CASSRTGPDTQYF | TGTGCCAGCAGTCGAACAGGGCCGGATACGCAGTATTTT
many | TRBJ1-4 | . | TRBV18 | CASSLTETLTEKLFF | TGTGCCAGCTCGTTGACAGAGACTCTGACAGAAAAACTGTTTTTT
few | TRBJ2-1 | . | TRBV28 | CASRTVSYNEQFF | TGTGCCAGCAGGACGGTCTCCTACAATGAGCAGTTCTTC
few | TRBJ1-4 | TRBD1 | TRBV10-3 | CAISIDRDEKLFF | TGTGCCATCAGTATTGACAGGGATGAAAAACTGTTTTTT
. | TRBJ1-1 | . | TRBV6-2/TRBV6-3 | CTSSVMRSAEAFF | TGTACCAGCAGTGTCATGAGGAGTGCTGAAGCTTTCTTT